The rows below give T cell receptor beta chains drawn from one sample of a study of T-cell memory formation after mild COVID-19. TCRdb passed the 5' RACE reads through MiXCR, listing each CDR3 protein once. This table holds approximately 480,000 distinct CDR3 sequences, about 20% found once. Specimen: PBMCs or a T cell subset sorted from them (not recorded which). The receptor source for this set is an adult woman who had mild COVID-19 (a few samples of this study predate the infection). Cell type and time point are not known. The conserved cysteine and the conserved F or W are not part of the CDR3 here.

V gene: TRBV5-1
J gene: TRBJ1-4
CDR3 protein: ASSPLSVNEKLF

V gene: TRBV12-3/TRBV12-4
J gene: TRBJ2-1
CDR3 protein: ASSLTPGFDEQF

V gene: TRBV7-6
J gene: TRBJ2-3
CDR3 protein: ASSMRQGTDTQY

V gene: TRBV25-1
J gene: TRBJ2-7
CDR3 protein: ASSDSGSGAYEQY

V gene: TRBV7-9
J gene: TRBJ2-7
CDR3 protein: ASSTTVYEQY

V gene: TRBV20-1
J gene: TRBJ2-7
CDR3 protein: SARPRERYEQY

V gene: TRBV19
J gene: TRBJ2-1
CDR3 protein: ASSIGGTPYNEQF

V gene: TRBV9
J gene: TRBJ2-2
CDR3 protein: ASRGTSGRSRMGELF

V gene: TRBV20-1
J gene: TRBJ2-1
CDR3 protein: SARRGAGYNEQF

V gene: TRBV7-9
J gene: TRBJ2-1
CDR3 protein: ASSPWAGGLYNEQF

V gene: TRBV4-1
J gene: TRBJ2-1
CDR3 protein: ASSQDVTSGGALDEQF

V gene: TRBV7-6
J gene: TRBJ1-1
CDR3 protein: ASSLGGRDAF

V gene: TRBV20-1
J gene: TRBJ2-7
CDR3 protein: SASWREGGYEQY

V gene: TRBV23-1
J gene: TRBJ1-1
CDR3 protein: ASSPPPDRGICEAF

V gene: TRBV29-1
J gene: TRBJ2-7
CDR3 protein: SVEGEPGGWDEQY

V gene: TRBV6-1
J gene: TRBJ2-2
CDR3 protein: ASSETTATGELF

V gene: TRBV24-1
J gene: TRBJ2-7
CDR3 protein: ATSDSSVGQY

V gene: TRBV3-1
J gene: TRBJ2-3
CDR3 protein: ASSQREGTDTQY

V gene: TRBV10-3
J gene: TRBJ1-1
CDR3 protein: AIKGRETEAF

V gene: TRBV6-5
J gene: TRBJ2-1
CDR3 protein: ASSYMASGGYNEQF

V gene: TRBV12-3/TRBV12-4
J gene: TRBJ1-1
CDR3 protein: ASSLRHGVGHTEAF

V gene: TRBV10-3
J gene: TRBJ2-7
CDR3 protein: AIREGNPYEQY

V gene: TRBV20-1
J gene: TRBJ2-3
CDR3 protein: SAREGLAGVADTQY